This TCR beta chain is drawn from a study of tumor and adjacent non-tumor tissue in lung cancer. At the level of the study: The cohort had roughly 11 adenocarcinoma, 2 squamous cell and 1 small cell patients.

Regarding the study as a whole: Top 100 clones took a larger repertoire share in normal lung. Shorter survival was associated with higher TCR diversity in tumors.

TCRbeta libraries were built with three rounds of nested PCR, modified from ARM-PCR. TCRdb passed the multiplex PCR reads through MiXCR, listing each CDR3 protein once. This table holds over 110,000 distinct CDR3 sequences, approximately 70% found once. The table lists this clonotype with many counts. The antigen is not known. This CDR3 has 14 residues. Trimming left V 5 bases short and J 0 bases short, with 9 bases between. Germline V lookup: CDR1 SGHNT, CDR2 YENEEA. The template was RNA from unsorted bulk tissue. The chain links TRBV11-3 to TRBJ2-3; D remains unclear. Specimen: lung tumor tissue. The receptor's source is a man aged 60-69 years with small cell lung cancer. This chain's CDR3 is CASSPDPSTDTQYF. In DNA form, the CDR3 reads TGTGCCAGCAGCCCTGACCCAAGCACAGATACGCAGTATTTT.